Included here is one TCR beta chain sequence, with context. One junction end disagrees with the germline gene, perhaps due to a read error. The data originate from a study of Graves' ophthalmopathy and Graves' hyperthyroidism. The TCR beta CDR3 regions underwent amplification from RNA transcripts. Second-round multiplex PCR came after a first-round RT-PCR that employed HTBI primers. TCRdb reprocessed the multiplex PCR reads via MiXCR and lists one record per CDR3 protein. The sample has 740,000 or so distinct CDR3 sequences; approximately 40% are singletons. About 10 ml of fresh blood yielded the PBMCs by density gradient. CDR1 is SQVTM and CDR2 is ANQGSEA in the germline V gene. The CDR3 is 14 amino acids.

Material for sequencing was peripheral blood. The rearrangement uses TRBV29-1 and TRBJ2-5; weak D call: TRBD1 (6 bases). This receptor was obtained from an adult man with Graves' ophthalmopathy. CDR3 residues: CSVGWGQFQEAQYF. DNA for the CDR3: TGCAGCGTTGGGTGGGGACAATTCCAAGAGGCCCAGTACTTC. The variable domain in full, with the rest retrieved from reference TRBV29-1 and TRBJ2-5, is SAVISQKPSRDICQRGTSLTIQCQVDSQVTMMFWYRQQPGQSLTLIATANQGSEATYESGFVIDKFPISRPNLTFSTLTVSNMSPEDSSIYLCSVGWGQFQEAQYFGPGTRLLVL.